This T cell receptor beta chain was recovered during a study of blood T cell repertoires in COVID-19. The CDR3 runs to 14 residues. Germline lookup yields CDR1 SGHTS and CDR2 YDEGEE. V was clipped by 5 bases and J by 8 bases; unmatched bases: 4. The assay was immunoSEQ multiplex PCR, and TCRdb's table has in-frame clones only and misses some. The sample has about 280,000 clones; about 85% are singletons. The clonotype was recovered from a woman between 50 and 59 years old who had recovered from COVID-19. The J gene is TRBJ1-6, the V gene TRBV5-8; 10 positions match TRBD1. The sample consisted of PBMCs or T cells enriched from blood (not recorded which). The DNA of the CDR3 is TGTGCCAGCAGTAGAGGACAGGGGGATTCACCCCTCCACTTT. It encodes CASSRGQGDSPLHF.